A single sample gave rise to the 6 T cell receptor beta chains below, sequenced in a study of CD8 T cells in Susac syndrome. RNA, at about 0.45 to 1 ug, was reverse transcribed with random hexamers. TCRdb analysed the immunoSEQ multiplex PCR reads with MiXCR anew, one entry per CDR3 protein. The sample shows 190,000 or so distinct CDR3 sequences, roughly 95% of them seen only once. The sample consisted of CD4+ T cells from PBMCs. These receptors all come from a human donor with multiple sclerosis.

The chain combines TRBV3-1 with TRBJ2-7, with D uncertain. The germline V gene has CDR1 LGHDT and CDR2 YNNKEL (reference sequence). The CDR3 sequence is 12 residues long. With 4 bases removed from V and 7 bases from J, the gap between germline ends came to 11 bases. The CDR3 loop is CASSLVLGEQYF. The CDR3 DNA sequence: TGTGCCAGCAGCCTAGTACTCGGTGAGCAGTACTTC.

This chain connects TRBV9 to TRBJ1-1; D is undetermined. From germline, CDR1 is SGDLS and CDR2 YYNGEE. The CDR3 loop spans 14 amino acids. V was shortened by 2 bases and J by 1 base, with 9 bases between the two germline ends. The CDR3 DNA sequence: TGTGCCAGCAGCGTCTTTCCGGGGAACACTGAAGCTTTCTTT. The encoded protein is CASSVFPGNTEAFF.

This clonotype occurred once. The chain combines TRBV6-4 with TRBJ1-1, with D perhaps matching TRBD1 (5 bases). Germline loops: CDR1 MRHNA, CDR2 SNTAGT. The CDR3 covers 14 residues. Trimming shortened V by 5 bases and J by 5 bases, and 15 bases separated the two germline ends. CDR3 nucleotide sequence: TGTGCCAGCAGTTTTGACAGCACCTCGACTGAAGCTTTCTTT. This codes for CASSFDSTSTEAFF.

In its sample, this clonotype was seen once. The CDR3 is CSATGELFF. CDR3 nucleotide sequence: TGCAGTGCTACCGGGGAGCTGTTTTTT. The V and J genes are TRBV20-1 and TRBJ2-2, with D unclear. Trimming left V 4 bases short and J 6 bases short, with 0 bases between. Germline CDR1 and CDR2: DFQATT and SNEGSKA (reference sequence). This CDR3 is built from 9 residues.

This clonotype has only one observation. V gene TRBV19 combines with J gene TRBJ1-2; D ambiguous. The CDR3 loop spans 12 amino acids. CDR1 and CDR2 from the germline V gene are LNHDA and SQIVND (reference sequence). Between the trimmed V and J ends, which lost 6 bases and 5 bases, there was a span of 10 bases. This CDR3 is CASSRVGYGYTF. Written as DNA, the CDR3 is TGTGCCAGTAGCCGAGTAGGGTATGGCTACACCTTC.

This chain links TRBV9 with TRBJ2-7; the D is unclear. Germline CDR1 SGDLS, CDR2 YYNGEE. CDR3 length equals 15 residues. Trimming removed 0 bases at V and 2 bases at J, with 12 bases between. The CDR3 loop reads CASSVVRGPPYEQYF. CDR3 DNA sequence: TGTGCCAGCAGCGTAGTCCGTGGACCCCCCTACGAGCAGTACTTC.